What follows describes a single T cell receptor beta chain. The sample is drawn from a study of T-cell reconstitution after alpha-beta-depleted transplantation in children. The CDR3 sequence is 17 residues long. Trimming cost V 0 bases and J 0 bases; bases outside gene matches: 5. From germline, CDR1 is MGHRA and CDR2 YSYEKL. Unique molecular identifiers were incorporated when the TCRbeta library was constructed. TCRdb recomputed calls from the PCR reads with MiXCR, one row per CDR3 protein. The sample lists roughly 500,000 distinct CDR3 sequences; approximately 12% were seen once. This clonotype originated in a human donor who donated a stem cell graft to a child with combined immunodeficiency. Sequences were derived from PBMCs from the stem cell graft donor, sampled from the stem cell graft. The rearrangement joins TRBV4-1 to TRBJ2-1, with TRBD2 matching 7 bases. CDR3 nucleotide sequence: TGCGCCAGCAGCCAAGAACCGGGCGGGGGCTCCTACAATGAGCAGTTCTTC. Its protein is CASSQEPGGGSYNEQFF.